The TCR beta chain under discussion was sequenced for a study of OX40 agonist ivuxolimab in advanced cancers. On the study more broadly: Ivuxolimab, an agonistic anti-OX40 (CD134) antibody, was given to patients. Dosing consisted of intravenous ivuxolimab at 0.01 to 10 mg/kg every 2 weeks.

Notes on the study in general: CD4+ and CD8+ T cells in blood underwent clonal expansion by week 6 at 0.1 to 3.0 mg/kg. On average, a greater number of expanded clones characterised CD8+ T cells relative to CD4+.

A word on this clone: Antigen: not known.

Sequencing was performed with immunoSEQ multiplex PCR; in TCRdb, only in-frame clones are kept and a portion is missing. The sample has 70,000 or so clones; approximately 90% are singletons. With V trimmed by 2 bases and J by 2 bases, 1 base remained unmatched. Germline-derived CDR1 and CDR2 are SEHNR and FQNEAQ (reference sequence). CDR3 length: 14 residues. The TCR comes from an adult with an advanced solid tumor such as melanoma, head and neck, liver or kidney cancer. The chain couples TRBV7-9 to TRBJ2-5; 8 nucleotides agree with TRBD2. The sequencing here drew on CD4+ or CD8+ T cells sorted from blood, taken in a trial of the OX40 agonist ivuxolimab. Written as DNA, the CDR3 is TGTGCCAGCAGCTTACGCGGGAGGCAAGAGACCCAGTACTTC. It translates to CASSLRGRQETQYF.